This T cell receptor (beta chain) appears in the sequencing data of a study of blood T cells in healthy people across ages. Germline V gene data show CDR1 as SGDLS and CDR2 as YYNGEE. The junction had 7 bases not matched to a gene; V was cut back by 0 bases and J by 8 bases. CDR3 length: 15 amino acids. Study results and caveats: No one knew whether donors had CMV, which possibly confounded expanded clonotype changes.

A word on this clonotype: Its target is unknown.

Alongside a J-beta primer mix, a sample-barcoded 5' primer served in a second PCR lasting roughly 7 to 12 cycles. MiXCR, run by TCRdb on the 5' RACE reads, gives a single entry per CDR3 protein. Found here are approximately 900,000 distinct CDR3 sequences, approximately 49% of them singletons; the top ten hold 13%. This receptor was taken from a man aged 30 to 45 in good health. Sequencing was performed on blood. The gene calls are TRBV9 and TRBJ1-4, with 7 positions matching TRBD1. The CDR3 coding sequence is TGTGCCAGCAGCGTAGGAGGGGGCCATATGGAAAAACTGTTTTTT. Residues: CASSVGGGHMEKLFF.